The 31 T cell receptor beta chains presented below share a single source sample, sequenced in a study of blood T cell repertoires in COVID-19. Libraries were prepared by immunoSEQ multiplex PCR; TCRdb keeps only in-frame clonotypes and omits some of them. Of over 350,000 clones listed, more than 85% are singletons. What was sequenced was peripheral blood. The origin of the receptors is a woman in her twenties or thirties with acute or convalescent COVID-19.

The chain carries TRBV21-1 and TRBJ1-3. TRBV21-1 is tagged as a pseudogene. This CDR3 region has 17 residues. The CDR3 DNA reads TGTGCCAGCAGCAAAGGCGCCCTCCGCTTCTCTGGAAACACCATATATTTT. This gives the protein CASSKGALRFSGNTIYF.

V usage is TRBV5-6 and J usage is TRBJ2-2; D is undetermined. Trimming left V 0 bases short and J 4 bases short, with 7 bases between. This CDR3 comprises 14 residues. CDR1 is SGHDT, CDR2 YYEEEE, per germline. CDR3 nucleotides: TGTGCCAGCAGCTTGGCAGGATTCACCGGGGAGCTGTTTTTT. Amino acid sequence: CASSLAGFTGELFF.

This chain connects TRBV19 to TRBJ1-1; 8 bases are shared with TRBD1. This CDR3 has 13 amino acids. CDR1 LNHDA and CDR2 SQIVND come from the germline V gene (reference sequence). With 5 bases clipped from V and 10 bases from J, the junction kept 9 bases outside the gene matches. In nucleotides, the CDR3 is TGTGCCAGTAGTGTCGGACAGGGTTTAGGAGCTTTCTTT. It translates to CASSVGQGLGAFF. Based on the CDR3 plus reference TRBV19 and TRBJ1-1, the full variable domain is DGGITQSPKYLFRKEGQNVTLSCEQNLNHDAMYWYRQDPGQGLRLIYYSQIVNDFQKGDIAEGYSVSREKKESFPLTVTSAQKNPTAFYLCASSVGQGLGAFFGQGTRLTVV.

The table lists this clone with a few counts. This chain uses TRBV27 with TRBJ1-6; 7 bases are a match to TRBD1. CDR3 length: 15 residues. The ends lost 4 bases at V and 7 bases at J; junction bases unmatched: 7. Germline V gene sequence: CDR1 MNHEY, CDR2 SMNVEV (reference sequence). The CDR3 reads CASSSSPTGNSPLHF. In nucleotides, the CDR3 is TGTGCCAGCAGTTCGTCCCCGACAGGGAATTCACCCCTCCACTTT.

The chain joins TRBV2 to TRBJ2-1, with 7 bases fitting TRBD1. The CDR3 is made up of 13 amino acids. Per the germline V gene, CDR1 is SNHLY and CDR2 is FYNNEI. V was pared by 4 bases and J by 5 bases, with 2 bases of the junction left unmatched. CDR3 nucleotide sequence: TGTGCCAGCAGTGTGGGACAGAACAATGAGCAGTTCTTC. Amino acid sequence: CASSVGQNNEQFF. Drawing the rest from reference TRBV2 and TRBJ2-1, the complete variable domain is EPEVTQTPSHQVTQMGQEVILRCVPISNHLYFYWYRQILGQKVEFLVSFYNNEISEKSEIFDDQFSVERPDGSNFTLKIRSTKLEDSAMYFCASSVGQNNEQFFGPGTRLTVL.

The chain uses TRBV6-2 or TRBV6-3 and TRBJ2-1; 9 positions agree with TRBD2. CDR1 is MNHEY and CDR2 is SVGEGT in the germline V gene. V lost 5 bases, J lost 7 bases, and 9 bases stayed unmatched. The CDR3 has 15 amino acids. This CDR3 is CASSDLGLARNEQFF. CDR3 nucleotides: TGTGCCAGCAGTGACCTAGGACTAGCGCGGAATGAGCAGTTCTTC.

J is TRBJ1-4 and V is TRBV7-8, with a possible D match to TRBD1 (6 bases). The V gene's germline CDR1 is SGHVS and CDR2 FQNEAQ. This CDR3 region has 15 residues. V was pared by 0 bases and J by 4 bases, with 9 bases between. CDR3 nucleotide sequence: TGTGCCAGCAGCTTAGCGGCAGGGGTTAATGAAAAACTGTTTTTT. It translates to CASSLAAGVNEKLFF.

The V and J genes are TRBV2 and TRBJ2-7; D is undetermined. V gave up 6 bases and J gave up 4 bases, with 10 bases separating them. In germline, CDR1 is SNHLY, CDR2 FYNNEI. The CDR3 covers 12 residues. The DNA for the CDR3 is TGTGCCAGCAGCAATTCCGGTTACGAGCAGTACTTC. This translates into CASSNSGYEQYF.

The genes are TRBV4-1 and TRBJ1-6; D remains unclear. Trimming took 0 bases from V and 1 from J, leaving 16 bases between them. This CDR3 has 19 residues. CDR1 and CDR2 from the germline V gene are MGHRA and YSYEKL. The CDR3 sequence is CASSQDNLRGGSYNSPLHF. The CDR3, as DNA: TGCGCCAGCAGCCAAGATAACCTCCGGGGAGGATCCTATAATTCACCCCTCCACTTT.

This clone has only one observation. The V and J genes are TRBV11-2 and TRBJ1-2; 11 bases agree with TRBD1. Germline V CDR1 and CDR2: SGHAT, FQNNGV. The length of the CDR3 is 15 residues. Trimming took 6 bases from V and 5 from J; bases not matched to a gene: 8. The chain's CDR3 is CASSHSGQGAYGYTF. The CDR3 coding sequence is TGTGCCAGCAGTCATAGTGGACAGGGGGCTTATGGCTACACCTTC.

This chain joins TRBV15 and TRBJ1-5, with D possibly being TRBD1 (5 bases). CDR3 size: 14 residues. The V gene's germline CDR1 is LNHNV and CDR2 YYDKDF (reference sequence). Trimming left V 3 bases short and J 6 bases short, with 12 bases between. CDR3 bases: TGTGCCACCAGCAGGAGTCAGGGAAGTCAGCCCCAGCATTTT. Its translation is CATSRSQGSQPQHF.

This clone occurred a few times. The CDR3 sequence is CSGAHRGLDEAFF. The CDR3 coding sequence is TGCAGCGGGGCTCACAGGGGGCTGGATGAAGCTTTCTTT. This chain links TRBV29-1 with TRBJ1-1, with 9 bases lining up with TRBD1. J was trimmed by 7 bases and V by 7 bases; bases with no gene match: 10. CDR3 length equals 13 residues. Germline CDR1 and CDR2: SQVTM and ANQGSEA.

The chain links TRBV24-1 to TRBJ2-3, with D uncertain. The CDR3 has 15 residues. Germline CDR1 reads KGHDR; CDR2 reads SFDVKD. V lost 4 bases to trimming and J lost 2 bases, with 12 bases between them. The CDR3 region has the DNA TGTGCCACCAGTGACCTAACAGAAAACACAGATACGCAGTATTTT. This translates into CATSDLTENTDTQYF.

V usage is TRBV2 and J usage is TRBJ1-1; a weak D match, TRBD1 (5 bases). Germline V gene lookup returns CDR1 SNHLY and CDR2 FYNNEI. This CDR3 has 10 amino acids. V was cut by 8 bases and J by 4 bases, with 5 bases left in between. The CDR3 loop reads CASGATEAFF. The CDR3 DNA reads as TGTGCCAGCGGGGCCACTGAAGCTTTCTTT. Full variable domain (remainder filled in from reference TRBV2 and TRBJ1-1): EPEVTQTPSHQVTQMGQEVILRCVPISNHLYFYWYRQILGQKVEFLVSFYNNEISEKSEIFDDQFSVERPDGSNFTLKIRSTKLEDSAMYFCASGATEAFFGQGTRLTVV.

The rearrangement joins TRBV19 to TRBJ2-1; TRBD1 aligns across 7 bases. This CDR3 is 15 amino acids long. Trimming took 4 bases from V and 0 from J; bases not matched to a gene: 3. Germline CDR1 and CDR2: LNHDA and SQIVND (reference sequence). CDR3 region: CASSRQGSSYNEQFF. In DNA form, the CDR3 reads TGTGCCAGTAGTAGACAGGGTAGCTCCTACAATGAGCAGTTCTTC.

V usage is TRBV3-1 (or the pseudogene TRBV3-2) and J usage is TRBJ2-3; no reliable D call. V dropped 3 bases and J dropped 3 bases, with 10 bases sitting between them. Per the germline V gene, CDR1 is LGHDT and CDR2 is YNNKEL (reference sequence). This CDR3 has 14 amino acids. CDR3 amino acids: CASSHHWATDTQYF. The CDR3 coding sequence is TGTGCCAGCAGCCATCACTGGGCGACAGATACGCAGTATTTT.

This clone was seen just once. The V gene is TRBV6-5, the J gene TRBJ2-1; D unclear. Per the germline V gene, CDR1 is MNHEY and CDR2 is SVGAGI. The ends were cut back, 4 bases at V and 7 bases at J, with 17 bases in the middle. This CDR3 is built from 15 residues. CDR3 loop: CASSSLTAGSNEQFF. For the CDR3, the DNA is TGTGCCAGCAGTTCCCTAACCGCAGGTAGTAATGAGCAGTTCTTC.

The chain has TRBV10-2 and TRBJ2-2, with a possible D match to TRBD1 (6 bases). The germline V and J ends were trimmed by 5 bases and 4 bases, with 14 bases remaining between them. Germline V CDR1 and CDR2: WSHSY, SAAADI. The CDR3 is made up of 15 amino acids. CDR3 sequence: CASSTTGTTTGELFF. CDR3 sequence (DNA): TGCGCCAGCAGTACCACAGGGACGACCACCGGGGAGCTGTTTTTT.

The V and J genes are TRBV2 and TRBJ2-7, with 7 bases lining up with TRBD1. The CDR3 has 15 residues. Germline V gene lookup returns CDR1 SNHLY and CDR2 FYNNEI. V was clipped by 1 base and J by 0 bases; unmatched bases: 3. The CDR3 is CASSEGTGSSYEQYF. CDR3 nucleotides: TGTGCCAGCAGTGAAGGGACAGGTAGCTCCTACGAGCAGTACTTC. Looking up the rest from reference TRBV2 and TRBJ2-7 gives the full variable domain: EPEVTQTPSHQVTQMGQEVILRCVPISNHLYFYWYRQILGQKVEFLVSFYNNEISEKSEIFDDQFSVERPDGSNFTLKIRSTKLEDSAMYFCASSEGTGSSYEQYFGPGTRLTVT.

J is TRBJ1-6 and V is TRBV19; 9 nucleotides line up with TRBD1. The V segment lost 7 bases and the J segment 11 bases; nucleotides outside the gene matches: 12. The CDR3 totals 15 residues. CDR1 is LNHDA and CDR2 is SQIVND in the germline V gene (reference sequence). CDR3 sequence reads: CASTNAGTGSPPLHF. The CDR3 region has the DNA TGTGCCAGTACCAACGCGGGGACAGGGAGTCCACCCCTCCACTTT. Complete variable domain (other parts from reference TRBV19 and TRBJ1-6): DGGITQSPKYLFRKEGQNVTLSCEQNLNHDAMYWYRQDPGQGLRLIYYSQIVNDFQKGDIAEGYSVSREKKESFPLTVTSAQKNPTAFYLCASTNAGTGSPPLHFGNGTRLTVT.

This chain connects TRBV29-1 to TRBJ1-2, with TRBD1 matching 7 bases. The V gene end was trimmed by 1 base and the J gene end by 5 bases; junction bases not matched to a gene: 7. From germline, CDR1 is SQVTM and CDR2 ANQGSEA. This CDR3 is 14 amino acids long. CDR3 residues: CSVEGDSLEYGYTF. DNA of the CDR3: TGCAGCGTTGAAGGGGACAGTTTAGAGTATGGCTACACCTTC.

The V and J genes are TRBV27 and TRBJ2-3; 14 bases are a match to TRBD2. CDR3 length equals 16 residues. The germline V gene encodes CDR1 MNHEY and CDR2 SMNVEV (reference sequence). J gave up 7 bases and V 4 bases, and 7 bases lay outside the gene matches. In nucleotides, the CDR3 is TGTGCCAGCAGTTCACCCGGGACTAGCGGGGGAAATACGCAGTATTTT. This sequence encodes CASSSPGTSGGNTQYF.

J is TRBJ2-1 and V is TRBV2; 8 nucleotides agree with TRBD1. The CDR3 length is 13 residues. Germline loops: CDR1 SNHLY, CDR2 FYNNEI. Unmatched junction bases numbered 6, after V lost 7 bases and J lost 7 bases. In DNA, the CDR3 is TGTGCCAGCAAAGGACAGGGTGTAAATGAGCAGTTCTTC. It codes for CASKGQGVNEQFF. Looking up the rest from reference TRBV2 and TRBJ2-1 gives the full variable domain: EPEVTQTPSHQVTQMGQEVILRCVPISNHLYFYWYRQILGQKVEFLVSFYNNEISEKSEIFDDQFSVERPDGSNFTLKIRSTKLEDSAMYFCASKGQGVNEQFFGPGTRLTVL.

This clone has a single count. The rearrangement uses TRBV3-1 (or the pseudogene TRBV3-2) and TRBJ1-5; 9 positions match TRBD1. The CDR3 spans 16 residues. CDR1 and CDR2 from the germline V gene are LGHDT and YNNKEL (reference sequence). The ends lost 4 bases at V and 6 bases at J; junction bases unmatched: 10. The CDR3 protein is CASSPTYTGGGQPQHF. The CDR3, as DNA: TGTGCCAGCAGCCCGACCTACACAGGGGGCGGTCAGCCCCAGCATTTT.

The genes are TRBV2 and TRBJ2-7; maybe TRBD1 (6 bases). In germline, CDR1 is SNHLY, CDR2 FYNNEI. The germline V and J ends were trimmed by 10 bases and 4 bases, with 20 bases remaining between them. This CDR3 has 14 amino acids. CDR3: CATNRDGPQYEQYF. CDR3 nucleotides: TGTGCCACCAACAGGGACGGACCCCAGTACGAGCAGTACTTC.

The chain uses TRBV11-2 and TRBJ2-7, with a tentative D call TRBD2 (5 bases). V lost 1 base and J lost 5, with 6 bases in between. Per the germline V gene, CDR1 is SGHAT and CDR2 is FQNNGV. This CDR3 is 12 amino acids long. CDR3: CASSLGLNEQYF. DNA of the CDR3: TGTGCCAGCAGCTTAGGACTAAACGAGCAGTACTTC.

The chain joins TRBV10-3 to TRBJ2-5; 7 bases match TRBD1. Trimming removed 0 bases from V and 1 base from J; junction bases left unmatched: 5. Germline V gene sequence: CDR1 ENHRY, CDR2 SYGVKD. The CDR3 runs 16 residues. As DNA, the CDR3 is TGTGCCATCAGTGAGTCGAGAGGGGGCACCCAAGAGACCCAGTACTTC. Amino acid sequence: CAISESRGGTQETQYF.

The chain recombines TRBV13 with TRBJ1-2, with D tentatively TRBD1 (5 bases). The CDR3 loop spans 16 amino acids. Trimming stripped 5 bases from V and 5 bases from J, with 21 bases between. From germline, CDR1 is PRHDT and CDR2 FYEKMQ (reference sequence). The CDR3 here is CASSLSGARESYGYTF. The CDR3 nucleotides read TGTGCCAGCAGCCTTTCTGGGGCTAGGGAATCATATGGCTACACCTTC.

This rearrangement joins TRBV11-3 to TRBJ2-1; D gene ambiguous. Germline V gene lookup returns CDR1 SGHNT and CDR2 YENEEA. With 0 bases removed from V and 2 bases from J, the gap between germline ends came to 11 bases. The CDR3 totals 16 residues. This CDR3 is CASSLESGATYNEQFF. In nucleotides, the CDR3 is TGTGCCAGCAGCTTAGAATCAGGTGCAACCTACAATGAGCAGTTCTTC.

This chain connects TRBV4-1 to TRBJ1-5, with D tentatively TRBD1 (5 bases). This CDR3 has 14 amino acids. Trimming took 1 base from V and 2 from J, leaving 6 bases between them. Germline V gene lookup returns CDR1 MGHRA and CDR2 YSYEKL. The CDR3 DNA reads TGCGCCAGCAGCCAAGGACAGCGCAATCAGCCCCAGCATTTT. Residues: CASSQGQRNQPQHF.

The chain couples TRBV9 to TRBJ1-1, with 7 positions matching TRBD1. The ends lost 1 base at V and 6 bases at J; junction bases unmatched: 3. The CDR3 is 13 residues long. From germline, CDR1 is SGDLS and CDR2 YYNGEE. The CDR3 DNA reads TGTGCCAGCAGCGTATTACAGGGGTCTGAAGCTTTCTTT. Protein: CASSVLQGSEAFF.